This T cell receptor beta chain was retrieved from a study of T cell responses to AZD1222 COVID-19 vaccine. TCRdb keeps only in-frame clones here, not all; method: immunoSEQ multiplex PCR. The sample lists about 94,000 clones; around 85% were seen once. Second doses that came at about 4 or about 12 weeks were put together. Trimming shortened V by 2 bases and J by 1 base, and 6 bases separated the two germline ends. CDR1 is MNHEY, CDR2 SVGAGI, per germline. The CDR3 has 13 residues. In regard to this clone: Its specificity is unknown.

Notes on the study in general: White British donors predominated, females outnumbered males, and clonal diversity was possibly underestimated. Repertoire collection took place solely once the T cell response had peaked. An increase in Spike-specific TCR breadth and depth was observed after two AZD1222 doses.

This clonotype originated in an adult who received the AZD1222 COVID-19 vaccine. The chain carries TRBV6-5 and TRBJ2-7; a weak D match, TRBD2 (5 bases). Sample: peripheral blood, taken 28 days after the second AZD1222 dose. The CDR3 reads CASSYRRSYEQYF. CDR3 DNA sequence: TGTGCCAGCAGTTACCGGAGGTCCTACGAGCAGTACTTC.